The 25 T cell receptor beta chains presented below share a single source sample, sequenced in a study of blood T cells in healthy people across ages. It was with a sample-barcoded 5' primer and a J-beta primer mix that a second PCR of about 7 to 12 cycles was run. TCRdb analysed the 5' RACE reads with MiXCR anew, one entry per CDR3 protein. The repertoire includes over a million distinct CDR3 sequences, around 25% of them detected once, and less than 0.85% sits in the top ten. This sample also appeared in a second study, on T cells of mothers and their children.

Input material: blood. The receptors derive from a girl aged 2-15 years in good health.

The chain combines TRBV7-2 with TRBJ2-7, with 11 bases lining up with TRBD2. This CDR3 contains 15 residues. With 5 bases clipped from V and 7 bases from J, the junction kept 10 bases outside the gene matches. CDR1 is SGHTA and CDR2 is FQGNSA in the germline V gene. The CDR3 is CASSALAGDPVEQYF. Here the CDR3 DNA reads TGTGCCAGCAGCGCACTAGCGGGGGATCCAGTGGAGCAGTACTTC.

This clonotype was recorded a few times. This chain connects TRBV7-9 to TRBJ2-3; no definite D call. V was trimmed by 5 bases and J by 5 bases, leaving 11 bases between them. The CDR3 runs 13 residues. Germline V lookup: CDR1 SEHNR, CDR2 FQNEAQ (reference sequence). The CDR3 spells CASSRPAGDTQYF. The CDR3 DNA sequence: TGTGCCAGCAGCCGACCGGCTGGAGATACGCAGTATTTT.

This clonotype was observed a handful of times. The chain is built from TRBV14 and TRBJ1-1, with D perhaps TRBD1 (5 bases). Trimming pared 1 base from V and 5 bases from J, leaving 14 bases between. The CDR3 is 15 amino acids. Looked up from germline, CDR1 is SGHDN and CDR2 is FVKESK. DNA of the CDR3: TGTGCCAGCAGCCAAGGGGGCGGACGAACAACTGAAGCTTTCTTT. Residues: CASSQGGGRTTEAFF.

The rearrangement uses TRBV21-1 and TRBJ2-2; TRBD2, the D gene given by the table, was not confirmed from the DNA. TRBV21-1 has pseudogene status. The length of the CDR3 is 14 residues. The CDR3 reads CASSKAQRRAWVFF. The CDR3 coding sequence is TGTGCCAGCAGCAAAGCGCAAAGAAGGGCCTGGGTGTTTTTT.

This clonotype came up many times. The rearrangement joins TRBV11-3 to TRBJ2-5; no definite D call. The tail of the sequence fits TRBJ2-7 better, so the J call may be wrong. The CDR3 has 13 residues. The V gene's germline CDR1 is SGHNT and CDR2 YENEEA. CDR3 sequence reads: CASSLLPSYEQYF. The CDR3 region has the DNA TGTGCCAGCAGCTTACTTCCCTCCTACGAGCAGTACTTC.

This clonotype was counted between two and nine times. The CDR3 protein is CASSTPQLVYEQYF. CDR3 nucleotides: TGTGCCAGCAGCACACCCCAACTAGTTTACGAGCAGTACTTC. The rearrangement links TRBV7-9 to TRBJ2-5; TRBD2 might be the D (5 bases). The DNA end is a closer match to TRBJ2-7, so the J assignment may be wrong. From germline, CDR1 is SEHNR and CDR2 FQNEAQ (reference sequence). The CDR3 has 14 amino acids.

Of note for this clonotype: An end of the junction differs from the germline gene, which may be a read error. CDR3 DNA sequence: TGTGCCAGCAGTCCTATCCCGGGACAGGAGGTACCTGAGCGGTTCTTC. This translates into CASSPIPGQEVPERFF. This chain joins TRBV7-6 and TRBJ2-1; 8 bases are a match to TRBD1. The CDR3 is 16 amino acids. The germline V gene has CDR1 SGHVS and CDR2 FNYEAQ.

The V gene is TRBV25-1, the J gene TRBJ1-1; D remains unclear. Per the germline V gene, CDR1 is MGHDK and CDR2 is SYGVNS. The CDR3 runs 15 residues. V was clipped by 0 bases and J by 1 base, with 9 bases between them. CDR3 DNA: TGTGCCAGCAGTGAATATGGGTGGGGGAACACTGAAGCTTTCTTT. It codes for CASSEYGWGNTEAFF. Combining the CDR3 with reference TRBV25-1 and TRBJ1-1 gives the whole variable domain EADIYQTPRYLVIGTGKKITLECSQTMGHDKMYWYQQDPGMELHLIHYSYGVNSTEKGDLSSESTVSRIRTEHFPLTLESARPSHTSQYLCASSEYGWGNTEAFFGQGTRLTVV.

This clonotype was seen more than once but under ten times. V and J are TRBV20-1 and TRBJ2-7; 7 positions agree with TRBD2. The CDR3 loop spans 13 amino acids. Germline CDR1 DFQATT, CDR2 SNEGSKA (reference sequence). With 1 base clipped from V and 6 bases from J, the junction kept 6 bases outside the gene matches. The CDR3 spells CSARGAGVREQYF. DNA for the CDR3: TGCAGTGCTAGAGGGGCGGGAGTCCGCGAGCAGTACTTC.

CDR3 sequence reads: CSVGLAGGETQYF. CDR3 DNA sequence: TGCAGCGTTGGATTAGCGGGGGGGGAGACCCAGTACTTC. The chain uses TRBV29-1 and TRBJ2-5; 11 bases fit TRBD2. V dropped 4 bases and J dropped 5; count of bases not matched to a gene: 3. The CDR3 contains 13 residues. From germline, CDR1 is SQVTM and CDR2 ANQGSEA.

V gene TRBV28 combines with J gene TRBJ2-1, with 9 bases that match TRBD2. Germline CDR1 MDHEN, CDR2 SYDVKM. CDR3 length: 19 amino acids. Trimming took 5 bases from V and 0 from J; bases not matched to a gene: 14. CDR3 protein: CASSGSSGSHTNSYNEQFF. The DNA for the CDR3 is TGTGCCAGCAGTGGGAGTAGCGGGAGTCATACTAACTCCTACAATGAGCAGTTCTTC.

This clonotype appeared a few times. The V gene is TRBV12-3 or TRBV12-4, the J gene TRBJ2-5, with TRBD1 matching over 9 bases. The end of the DNA fits TRBJ2-1 better, so the J call may be wrong. The CDR3 contains 14 residues. As DNA, the CDR3 is TGTGCCAGCAGTTTGAACAGGGGGCTTGGTGAGCAGTTCTTC. Amino acid sequence: CASSLNRGLGEQFF.

The chain recombines TRBV12-3 or TRBV12-4 with TRBJ1-3; 9 bases agree with TRBD1. The V segment lost 5 bases and the J segment 6 bases; nucleotides outside the gene matches: 5. The CDR3 sequence is 14 residues long. The chain's CDR3 is CASSTGTGLNTIYF. CDR3 sequence (DNA): TGTGCCAGCAGTACCGGGACAGGGCTAAACACCATATATTTT.

The CDR3 sequence is CASSSEGASPLHF. The CDR3 DNA is TGTGCCAGCAGCTCCGAGGGGGCCTCACCCCTCCACTTT. V usage is TRBV7-6 and J usage is TRBJ1-6; 7 nucleotides align to TRBD1. From germline, CDR1 is SGHVS and CDR2 FNYEAQ. The CDR3 is 13 amino acids. V was clipped by 4 bases and J by 10 bases; unmatched bases: 4.

V and J are TRBV12-3 or TRBV12-4 and TRBJ2-1, with D unresolved. The length of the CDR3 is 11 residues. V lost 6 bases and J 9 bases, leaving 9 bases between the germline ends. In DNA, the CDR3 is TGTGCCAGCAGCCCCTGGTTTGAGCAGTTCTTC. Protein sequence: CASSPWFEQFF.

The gene calls are TRBV12-3 or TRBV12-4 and TRBJ2-7; D gene ambiguous. V was shortened by 7 bases and J by 2 bases, with 15 bases between the two germline ends. CDR3 length equals 14 residues. The CDR3 DNA reads TGTGCCAGCACTGTGGGAAAGCCAACCTACGAGCAGTACTTC. Encoded protein: CASTVGKPTYEQYF.

Only a few counts were recorded for this clonotype. V and J are TRBV5-1 and TRBJ1-6, with D unresolved. From germline, CDR1 is SGHRS and CDR2 YFSETQ. The CDR3 is 16 amino acids. The V end was cut by 0 bases, the J end by 9 bases, with 16 bases between. CDR3 sequence: CASSLERPASGSPLHF. In nucleotides, the CDR3 is TGCGCCAGCAGCTTGGAACGCCCCGCTTCGGGTTCACCCCTCCACTTT.

The chain is built from TRBV12-3 or TRBV12-4 and TRBJ2-5; 7 bases align to TRBD1. Trimming removed 6 bases from V and 3 bases from J; junction bases left unmatched: 7. The CDR3 length is 14 residues. The CDR3 sequence is CASRPDTGEETQYF. CDR3 coding DNA: TGTGCCAGCAGACCTGATACAGGGGAAGAGACCCAGTACTTC.

This clonotype has more than one count but fewer than ten. The chain recombines TRBV5-1 with TRBJ2-7; 8 nucleotides line up with TRBD1. The CDR3 length is 13 residues. Germline V gene data show CDR1 as SGHRS and CDR2 as YFSETQ. V was pared by 0 bases and J by 6 bases, with 2 bases of the junction left unmatched. In nucleotides, the CDR3 is TGCGCCAGCAGCTTGGGCGGGACAGGCGAGCAGTACTTC. Translated, it gives CASSLGGTGEQYF.

This clonotype was observed a handful of times. This sequence joins TRBV7-9 and TRBJ1-1; tentatively, D is TRBD1 (6 bases). V dropped 5 bases and J dropped 4 bases, with 14 bases sitting between them. The germline V gene has CDR1 SEHNR and CDR2 FQNEAQ (reference sequence). This CDR3 is 14 amino acids long. The CDR3, as DNA: TGTGCCAGCAGCAGACCGGACAGAGGCACTGAAGCTTTCTTT. This encodes CASSRPDRGTEAFF.

CDR3: CSATNHQTRYEQYF. CDR3 bases: TGCAGTGCTACAAACCACCAGACCCGCTACGAGCAGTACTTC. This sequence joins TRBV20-1 and TRBJ2-5, with no clear D. The J call is uncertain, as TRBJ2-7 better fits the DNA end. Per the germline V gene, CDR1 is DFQATT and CDR2 is SNEGSKA (reference sequence). CDR3 size: 14 residues.

The rearrangement uses TRBV20-1 and TRBJ2-7; D is uncertain. Per the germline V gene, CDR1 is DFQATT and CDR2 is SNEGSKA (reference sequence). Trimming cost V 6 bases and J 0 bases, with 12 bases left between them. This CDR3 has 13 amino acids. In nucleotides, the CDR3 is TGCAGTGCCTTCCGCTCGTCCTCCTACGAGCAGTACTTC. Protein sequence: CSAFRSSSYEQYF.

This clonotype was counted only a few times. The chain uses TRBV3-1 and TRBJ1-3; no reliable D call. Deletions cut 4 bases from V and 4 bases from J, with 17 bases between. The CDR3 is made up of 16 amino acids. Germline assignment: CDR1 LGHDT and CDR2 YNNKEL (reference sequence). The CDR3 DNA sequence: TGTGCCAGCAGCCCTGGACTGCCAAGGACCGGAAACACCATATATTTT. Translating gives CASSPGLPRTGNTIYF.

J is TRBJ1-1 and V is TRBV6-1; the D is unclear. The CDR3 extends over 14 amino acids. Germline values: CDR1 MNHNS, CDR2 SASEGT. Trimming pared 6 bases from V and 4 bases from J, leaving 15 bases between. CDR3 residues: CASRYDGASTEAFF. The DNA for the CDR3 is TGTGCCAGCAGATATGACGGTGCCAGCACTGAAGCTTTCTTT.

This clonotype was seen at least ten times. The rearrangement joins TRBV10-3 to TRBJ1-1; D uncertain. This CDR3 is built from 11 residues. V lost 6 bases and J lost 4, with 6 bases in between. Germline loops: CDR1 ENHRY, CDR2 SYGVKD. This chain's CDR3 is CAIRVGTEAFF. In DNA form, the CDR3 reads TGTGCCATCAGGGTGGGCACTGAAGCTTTCTTT.